This record concerns one T cell receptor (beta chain) sequence. Germline assignment: CDR1 LGHNT and CDR2 FRNRAP. The CDR3 totals 16 residues. The V gene lost 6 bases and the J gene lost 2 bases, with 17 bases spanning the gap. This record belongs to a study of blood T cell repertoires in COVID-19. Looking at the study overall: Sample material is recorded as cDNA or gDNA derived from T cells, B-cell-depleted T cells, or PBMCs.

Authors' methods: Scientists estimated how many nucleated cells there were by amplifying reference gene primers. Libraries were prepared by immunoSEQ multiplex PCR; TCRdb keeps only in-frame clonotypes and omits some of them. From that table come the V and J calls and clone size; the DNA was used to work out D and trimming. This sample has 200,000 to 250,000 clones; approximately 80% occur once, and the top ten carry about 2%. Sequenced sample: peripheral blood. This clonotype was sampled from a man aged 25-45 years who had recovered from COVID-19. The chain employs TRBV12-5 and TRBJ2-1; TRBD2 is a possible D gene (6 bases). The CDR3: CASGAPDGGAYNEQFF. The CDR3 DNA reads as TGTGCTAGTGGCGCCCCGGATGGAGGGGCCTACAATGAGCAGTTCTTC.